This T cell receptor (beta chain) is drawn from a study of beta chain features in type 1 diabetes. Study-level results: Researchers reported that naive, central memory and Treg TCRB repertoires appeared more similar in patients than in healthy donors. Shortening of TCRB CDR3s, moderate but significant, appeared in all four CD4+ subsets of Type 1 diabetes patients.

This clone was seen a handful of times. The antigen remains unidentified. cDNA synthesis used the whole RNA isolate, giving expressed TCRB sequences. Using immunoSEQ multiplex PCR, the repertoire was profiled, and TCRdb retains in-frame clones only, with some absent. The sample consists of nearly 700,000 clones, roughly 13% of them appearing once. This CDR3 spans 14 amino acids. Losses at the gene ends were 1 base for V and 7 bases for J; bases not matched to a gene: 6. CDR1 SGHDT and CDR2 YYEEEE come from the germline V gene. The sequenced sample was naive CD4+ T cells from blood. The genes are TRBV5-6 and TRBJ1-2, with 8 bases identical to TRBD1. This clonotype was obtained from a man aged 18 to 35 with type 1 diabetes. This chain's CDR3 is CASSLPQGAGGYTF. In DNA form, the CDR3 reads TGTGCCAGCAGCTTGCCCCAGGGGGCTGGTGGCTACACCTTC.